Shown below are 9 T cell receptor beta chains from a single sample sequenced in a study of cytomegalovirus exposure and HLA in healthy donors. The PCR ran on 60 Vbeta and 13 Jbeta primers. Using immunoSEQ multiplex PCR, the repertoire was profiled, and TCRdb retains in-frame clones only, with some absent. Of some 160,000 clones listed, 80% to 90% are singletons. The sample comprised PBMCs. These receptors originate from a man between 18 and 29 years old in good health and CMV-seronegative.

The chain couples TRBV27 to TRBJ2-2; 13 nucleotides match TRBD2. V dropped 6 bases and J dropped 5; count of bases not matched to a gene: 6. Germline V gene data show CDR1 as MNHEY and CDR2 as SMNVEV (reference sequence). The CDR3 consists of 16 residues. CDR3 DNA: TGTGCCAGCAGGAGGACTAGCGGGAGTAAAACCGGGGAGCTGTTTTTT. It translates to CASRRTSGSKTGELFF.

The chain has TRBV28 and TRBJ1-1; no clear D gene. The germline CDR1 and CDR2 sequences are MDHEN and SYDVKM. CDR3 length: 14 amino acids. V lost 6 bases and J lost 7, with 18 bases in between. The CDR3 DNA reads TGTGCCAGCAGGCCGGTAGAGGCTCCCCATGAAGCTTTCTTT. The encoded protein is CASRPVEAPHEAFF. Based on the CDR3 plus reference TRBV28 and TRBJ1-1, the full variable domain is DVKVTQSSRYLVKRTGEKVFLECVQDMDHENMFWYRQDPGLGLRLIYFSYDVKMKEKGDIPEGYSVSREKKERFSLILESASTNQTSMYLCASRPVEAPHEAFFGQGTRLTVV.

The chain joins TRBV2 to TRBJ2-5, with D possibly being TRBD1 (6 bases). Germline V CDR1 and CDR2: SNHLY, FYNNEI. There are 11 residues in the CDR3. With 7 bases removed from V and 7 bases from J, the gap between germline ends came to 10 bases. Here the CDR3 reads CASTGAATQYF. For the CDR3, the DNA is TGTGCCAGCACAGGGGCGGCGACCCAGTACTTC.

In its sample, this clone was seen a few times. CDR3: CASSADGLHSSEQYF. CDR3 bases: TGTGCCAGCAGCGCAGACGGACTACACTCAAGCGAGCAGTACTTC. The chain links TRBV9 to TRBJ2-5, with a tentative D call TRBD2 (6 bases). The J call may be in error: the DNA end matches TRBJ2-7 better. The length of the CDR3 is 15 residues. CDR1 and CDR2 from the germline V gene are SGDLS and YYNGEE.

V is TRBV7-9 and J is TRBJ2-5; TRBD1 matches at 9 bases. The end of the DNA fits TRBJ2-7 better, so the J call may be wrong. CDR1 and CDR2 from the germline V gene are SEHNR and FQNEAQ (reference sequence). This CDR3 spans 18 amino acids. The CDR3 sequence is CASSTTGGPGFGPYEQYF. The CDR3 DNA sequence: TGTGCCAGCAGCACAACAGGGGGCCCCGGCTTCGGGCCCTACGAGCAGTACTTC.

This clone was seen more than once but under ten times. The rearrangement links TRBV9 to TRBJ1-2, with D hard to call. The V end lost 2 bases, the J end lost 3 bases, and 14 bases lay between the germline ends. Looked up from germline, CDR1 is SGDLS and CDR2 is YYNGEE. This CDR3 is 15 amino acids long. The CDR3 DNA is TGTGCCAGCAGCGTTGGTTCCCGGTCCGACTATGGCTACACCTTC. Residues: CASSVGSRSDYGYTF.

The chain joins TRBV15 to TRBJ1-1; TRBD1 is a possible D gene (5 bases). Germline V gene data show CDR1 as LNHNV and CDR2 as YYDKDF (reference sequence). The CDR3 totals 15 residues. Trimming shortened V by 6 bases and J by 0 bases, and 14 bases separated the two germline ends. The CDR3 DNA reads as TGTGCCACCAGAAGCCGCGCAGGGTTGAACACTGAAGCTTTCTTT. Protein product: CATRSRAGLNTEAFF.

The CDR3 coding sequence is TGTGCCAGCAGTTATTCCCAATTACAGATTAACTATGGCTACACCTTC. Translated, it gives CASSYSQLQINYGYTF. This chain links TRBV6-5 with TRBJ1-2; D unclear. V was trimmed by 3 bases and J by 1 base, leaving 15 bases between them. Germline lookup yields CDR1 MNHEY and CDR2 SVGAGI. The CDR3 is 16 residues long.

This sequence joins TRBV4-1 and TRBJ1-4; D remains unclear. The CDR3 totals 16 residues. V lost 5 bases to trimming and J lost 8 bases, with 21 bases between them. Germline CDR1 MGHRA, CDR2 YSYEKL. The CDR3 DNA is TGCGCCAGCAGCTCGAGGGTTCTGACTGGAGGGGAAAAACTGTTTTTT. Its translation: CASSSRVLTGGEKLFF.